Shown below are 30 T cell receptor beta chains from a single sample sequenced in a study of shared T cell receptors in the human thymus. Using immunoSEQ multiplex PCR, the repertoire was profiled, and TCRdb retains in-frame clones only, with some absent. The repertoire has some 400,000 clones, just under 95% of them found once; the top ten carry roughly 0.021%. Sequenced material: thymocytes. All receptors derive from a human donor.

The J gene is TRBJ2-6, the V gene TRBV7-2, with TRBD1 identical over 7 bases. The length of the CDR3 is 18 residues. CDR1 SGHTA and CDR2 FQGNSA come from the germline V gene. V shed 5 bases, J shed 4 bases, and the junction held 14 bases outside the gene matches. The CDR3 DNA reads as TGTGCCAGCAGCCCCCTCGGGGACAGACCCATAGGGGCCAACGTCCTGACTTTC. Translated: CASSPLGDRPIGANVLTF.

The chain couples TRBV25-1 to TRBJ2-4; maybe TRBD2 (6 bases). Trimming left V 0 bases short and J 2 bases short, with 14 bases between. Germline lookup yields CDR1 MGHDK and CDR2 SYGVNS. The CDR3 contains 17 residues. The CDR3 loop is CASSEYGGKGTKNIQYF. The CDR3 DNA follows: TGTGCCAGCAGTGAATATGGAGGGAAAGGTACCAAAAACATTCAGTACTTC.

The J gene is TRBJ2-5, the V gene TRBV9; D not resolved. CDR1 is SGDLS and CDR2 is YYNGEE in the germline V gene. The CDR3 extends over 15 amino acids. Trimming took 4 bases from V and 1 from J, leaving 14 bases between them. CDR3 sequence: CASSPLRTFQETQYF. The CDR3 DNA follows: TGTGCCAGCAGCCCGTTGCGGACCTTCCAAGAGACCCAGTACTTC.

V gene TRBV5-4 combines with J gene TRBJ2-5; the D gene is possibly TRBD1 (6 bases). Germline CDR1 and CDR2: SGHNT and YYREEE (reference sequence). Between the trimmed V and J ends, which lost 3 bases and 1 base, there was a span of 16 bases. This CDR3 spans 16 amino acids. CDR3 region: CASSCTLDSSQETQYF. DNA for the CDR3: TGTGCCAGCAGCTGTACCTTGGACAGCTCCCAAGAGACCCAGTACTTC.

The chain combines TRBV29-1 with TRBJ1-2; D is uncertain. The ends were cut back, 0 bases at V and 8 bases at J, with 4 bases in the middle. The CDR3 length is 10 residues. Per germline, CDR1 SQVTM and CDR2 ANQGSEA. The CDR3 loop is CSVEDEGYTF. In DNA, the CDR3 is TGCAGCGTTGAAGATGAGGGCTACACCTTC.

The rearrangement links TRBV21-1 to TRBJ2-3; TRBD1, as called in the table, went unchecked against the DNA. TRBV21-1 is a listed pseudogene. The CDR3 contains 16 residues. CDR3 amino acids: CASSKEEGALADTQYF. In DNA, the CDR3 is TGTGCCAGCAGCAAAGAGGAGGGGGCGCTCGCAGATACGCAGTATTTT.

The rearrangement joins TRBV10-2 to TRBJ2-7; 8 bases are shared with TRBD1. CDR1 is WSHSY, CDR2 SAAADI, per germline. CDR3 size: 17 residues. V lost 6 bases, J lost 2 bases, and 15 bases stayed unmatched. The CDR3: CASSLLPGQDFPYEQYF. The CDR3 nucleotides read TGCGCCAGCAGCCTACTACCGGGACAGGATTTCCCCTACGAGCAGTACTTC.

This clone was found once. This chain links TRBV4-2 with TRBJ2-7; TRBD2 might be the D (6 bases). CDR1 is LGHNA and CDR2 is YNFKEQ in the germline V gene. V lost 4 bases to trimming and J lost 1 base, with 11 bases between them. This CDR3 is built from 14 residues. In DNA, the CDR3 is TGTGCCAGCAGCCCTAGAGGGACTTCCTACGAGCAGTACTTC. The encoded protein is CASSPRGTSYEQYF.

This rearrangement joins TRBV7-9 to TRBJ2-1, with 14 bases that match TRBD2. V dropped 1 base and J dropped 6; count of bases not matched to a gene: 5. CDR3 size: 17 residues. The V gene's germline CDR1 is SEHNR and CDR2 FQNEAQ (reference sequence). The CDR3 loop is CASSLGRTSGRSNEQFF. DNA of the CDR3: TGTGCCAGCAGCTTAGGACGGACTAGCGGGAGGTCCAATGAGCAGTTCTTC.

The chain joins TRBV27 to TRBJ2-6; 12 positions agree with TRBD2. Trimming removed 2 bases from V and 4 bases from J; junction bases left unmatched: 12. This CDR3 is built from 20 residues. Germline assignment: CDR1 MNHEY and CDR2 SMNVEV (reference sequence). DNA of the CDR3: TGTGCCAGCAGTTTACCCTTTCGACTAGCGGGAGCGGTGGGGGCCAACGTCCTGACTTTC. This encodes CASSLPFRLAGAVGANVLTF. Based on the CDR3 plus reference TRBV27 and TRBJ2-6, the full variable domain is EAQVTQNPRYLITVTGKKLTVTCSQNMNHEYMSWYRQDPGLGLRQIYYSMNVEVTDKGDVPEGYKVSRKEKRNFPLILESPSPNQTSLYFCASSLPFRLAGAVGANVLTFGAGSRLTVL.

This chain joins TRBV6-6 and TRBJ1-1, with unresolved D. The CDR3 runs to 12 residues. The germline CDR1 and CDR2 sequences are MNHNY and SVGAGI (reference sequence). V was shortened by 10 bases and J by 0 bases, with 9 bases between the two germline ends. The CDR3 bases are TGTGCCACCCGCCGGGTGAACACTGAAGCTTTCTTT. It yields the protein CATRRVNTEAFF.

The chain is built from TRBV5-1 and TRBJ2-5; 12 nucleotides agree with TRBD2. In germline, CDR1 is SGHRS, CDR2 YFSETQ. This CDR3 region has 16 residues. The V and J ends lost 4 bases and 3 bases, in that order; junction bases with no gene match: 7. CDR3 nucleotides: TGCGCCAGCAGCGATCGGGGACTAGCGGGCGAAGAGACCCAGTACTTC. Translation gives CASSDRGLAGEETQYF.

This clone was counted a single time. This rearrangement joins TRBV5-1 to TRBJ2-2, with TRBD1 matching over 12 bases. The ends lost 4 bases at V and 6 bases at J; junction bases unmatched: 22. The CDR3 spans 21 residues. In germline, CDR1 is SGHRS, CDR2 YFSETQ. In DNA, the CDR3 is TGCGCCAGCAGCCCTCCGGGACAGGGGGCAGGTAGCGGGAGTAGCCCCGGGGAGCTGTTTTTT. Translation gives CASSPPGQGAGSGSSPGELFF.

Only one count was recorded for this clone. The chain joins TRBV7-2 to TRBJ2-7; D gene unclear. From germline, CDR1 is SGHTA and CDR2 FQGNSA. V lost 5 bases and J lost 0, with 20 bases in between. The CDR3 is made up of 17 amino acids. This CDR3 reads CASSPRPRLPSSYEQYF. The CDR3 nucleotides are TGTGCCAGCAGCCCCAGGCCTCGGCTACCAAGCTCCTACGAGCAGTACTTC. Filled out from reference TRBV7-2 and TRBJ2-7, the complete variable domain reads GAGVSQSPSNKVTEKGKDVELRCDPISGHTALYWYRQSLGQGLEFLIYFQGNSAPDKSGLPSDRFSAERTGGSVSTLTIQRTQQEDSAVYLCASSPRPRLPSSYEQYFGPGTRLTVT.

This chain uses TRBV10-3 with TRBJ2-1; TRBD1 matches 11 bases. V gave up 6 bases and J gave up 0 bases; unmatched junction bases: 10. CDR1 is ENHRY, CDR2 SYGVKD, per germline. The CDR3 sequence is 18 residues long. CDR3: CAISKWGQGGSSYNEQFF. CDR3 nucleotides: TGTGCCATCAGCAAATGGGGACAGGGGGGAAGCTCCTACAATGAGCAGTTCTTC.

This chain joins TRBV10-3 and TRBJ2-7, with D tentatively TRBD2 (5 bases). Between the trimmed V and J ends, which lost 0 bases and 6 bases, there was a span of 27 bases. Germline-derived CDR1 and CDR2 are ENHRY and SYGVKD. The CDR3 is 19 residues long. This CDR3 is CAISESILRVGGWNIEQYF. The CDR3 nucleotides are TGTGCCATCAGTGAGTCGATTCTCCGCGTTGGCGGGTGGAATATCGAGCAGTACTTC.

The DNA of the CDR3 is TGTGCCAGTAGTTCTCTGAGCGGCCGAATACAAGAGACCCAGTACTTC. Protein sequence: CASSSLSGRIQETQYF. V gene TRBV19 combines with J gene TRBJ2-5; possible D gene TRBD2, 5 bases. Trimming removed 5 bases at V and 2 bases at J, with 18 bases between. The CDR3 is made up of 16 amino acids. Germline CDR1 reads LNHDA; CDR2 reads SQIVND (reference sequence).

The chain recombines TRBV5-1 with TRBJ2-7; D is unresolved. The CDR3 covers 13 residues. Deletions cut 5 bases from V and 4 bases from J, with 13 bases between. Per the germline V gene, CDR1 is SGHRS and CDR2 is YFSETQ. CDR3 amino acids: CASSPQWLYEQYF. CDR3 nucleotides: TGCGCCAGCAGTCCTCAGTGGTTATACGAGCAGTACTTC.

The rearrangement uses TRBV11-2 and TRBJ2-7; possible D gene TRBD1, 6 bases. The CDR3 is 14 residues long. Trimming shortened V by 5 bases and J by 2 bases, and 13 bases separated the two germline ends. Germline-derived CDR1 and CDR2 are SGHAT and FQNNGV. The CDR3 here is CASSDGQTTYEQYF. DNA for the CDR3: TGTGCCAGCAGCGACGGACAGACGACCTACGAGCAGTACTTC.

The chain carries TRBV18 and TRBJ1-3; tentatively, D is TRBD1 (5 bases). V dropped 5 bases and J dropped 2 bases, with 10 bases sitting between them. Per germline, CDR1 KGHSH and CDR2 LQKENI. The CDR3 contains 14 residues. The CDR3 here is CASSAGTAGNTIYF. For the CDR3, the DNA is TGTGCCAGCTCAGCGGGGACGGCTGGAAACACCATATATTTT.

The genes are TRBV5-6 and TRBJ2-1; 8 positions agree with TRBD1. The germline gives CDR1 SGHDT, CDR2 YYEEEE. The CDR3 is 15 residues long. After removal of 3 bases from V and 5 bases from J, the junction contained 7 bases not matched to a gene. Here the CDR3 DNA reads TGTGCCAGCAGCTGTCCAGGGGGCAAAAACAATGAGCAGTTCTTC. Amino acid sequence: CASSCPGGKNNEQFF.

The V gene is TRBV7-8, the J gene TRBJ1-4, with a possible D match to TRBD1 (5 bases). This CDR3 spans 15 amino acids. Deletions cut 1 base from V and 5 bases from J, with 11 bases between. Germline V gene data show CDR1 as SGHVS and CDR2 as FQNEAQ. The CDR3 DNA follows: TGTGCCAGCAGCTTAGTCCAGGGCCCCAATGAAAAACTGTTTTTT. It yields the protein CASSLVQGPNEKLFF.

The sample holds one count of this clone. The V and J genes are TRBV27 and TRBJ2-7, with TRBD2 matching 8 bases. This CDR3 is built from 15 residues. V lost 8 bases, J lost 4 bases, and 13 bases stayed unmatched. Germline V lookup: CDR1 MNHEY, CDR2 SMNVEV (reference sequence). CDR3 sequence (DNA): TGTGCCAGCTCCCCCCGAGCGGGAGTGGGGTACGAGCAGTACTTC. Amino acid sequence: CASSPRAGVGYEQYF.

This clone has just a few counts. The rearrangement links TRBV4-2 to TRBJ2-7; 8 nucleotides line up with TRBD2. CDR1 is LGHNA and CDR2 is YNFKEQ in the germline V gene. J was trimmed by 0 bases and V by 0 bases; bases with no gene match: 4. This CDR3 is 16 amino acids long. CDR3 bases: TGTGCCAGCAGCCAAGAATCTAGCGGGCCCTCCTACGAGCAGTACTTC. It encodes CASSQESSGPSYEQYF.

The chain joins TRBV15 to TRBJ1-5; 7 positions agree with TRBD1. CDR3 size: 17 residues. With V trimmed by 4 bases and J by 1 base, 10 bases remained unmatched. The germline gives CDR1 LNHNV, CDR2 YYDKDF (reference sequence). The DNA of the CDR3 is TGTGCCACCAGCACTAGACAGGGAGATGAGAGCAATCAGCCCCAGCATTTT. It codes for CATSTRQGDESNQPQHF.

V gene TRBV19 combines with J gene TRBJ2-7, with 7 positions matching TRBD2. Trimming at V came to 5 bases and at J to 3 bases, leaving 13 bases not matched to a gene. CDR3 length: 16 residues. Germline CDR1 and CDR2: LNHDA and SQIVND (reference sequence). CDR3 residues: CASSPPRGGGGYEQYF. The CDR3 nucleotides are TGTGCCAGTAGTCCCCCCCGGGGCGGGGGAGGCTACGAGCAGTACTTC.

The chain employs TRBV30 and TRBJ2-7; maybe TRBD2 (5 bases). The V gene lost 2 bases and the J gene lost 1 base, with 15 bases spanning the gap. The CDR3 has 15 amino acids. CDR1 GTSNPN and CDR2 SVGIG come from the germline V gene (reference sequence). As DNA, the CDR3 is TGTGCCTGGAGTCCAAGGGCGGGTTTTTCCTACGAGCAGTACTTC. Translating it yields CAWSPRAGFSYEQYF.

J is TRBJ1-2 and V is TRBV25-1; the D is unclear. Germline-derived CDR1 and CDR2 are MGHDK and SYGVNS. V was pared by 2 bases and J by 1 base, with 5 bases between. The CDR3 runs to 13 residues. DNA of the CDR3: TGTGCCAGCAGTGAACCCGTTAACTATGGCTACACCTTC. It yields the protein CASSEPVNYGYTF.

The chain combines TRBV27 with TRBJ1-2; D ambiguous. The V end lost 4 bases, the J end lost 0 bases, and 21 bases lay between the germline ends. The CDR3 is 18 amino acids. Germline values: CDR1 MNHEY, CDR2 SMNVEV (reference sequence). CDR3 DNA: TGTGCCAGCAGTTCTTTCCGGGCCTTAGCTGCCTCTAACTATGGCTACACCTTC. Translated, it gives CASSSFRALAASNYGYTF.

The CDR3 sequence is CASSPPSGTDNEKLFF. The CDR3 DNA follows: TGTGCCAGCTCACCACCCTCCGGGACGGACAATGAAAAACTGTTTTTT. The chain is built from TRBV18 and TRBJ1-4, with TRBD1 as a possible D gene (5 bases). With 0 bases removed from V and 5 bases from J, the gap between germline ends came to 13 bases. Germline assignment: CDR1 KGHSH and CDR2 LQKENI. The CDR3 extends over 16 amino acids.